The text below deals with one TCR beta chain. Original analysis: Researchers report that nucleated cell counts were estimated from reference gene primer amplification. Assay: immunoSEQ multiplex PCR; the TCRdb copy retains only in-frame clones and omits some. That table supplies the V and J calls and clone size; D and trimming were determined from the DNA. In the table there are 450,000 to 500,000 clones, approximately 83% of which are singletons. V lost 7 bases to trimming and J lost 1 base; unmatched junction nucleotides: 9. Germline-derived CDR1 and CDR2 are LNHDA and SQIVND (reference sequence). CDR3 length equals 15 residues. This sample is part of a study of blood T cell repertoires in COVID-19. Study-wide context: There were acute and convalescent COVID-19 samples, and they came from the United States, Italy and Spain. PBMCs, B-cell-depleted T cells, or T cells were the source of the cDNA or gDNA that made up the material.

This sequence joins TRBV19 and TRBJ1-2, with 7 bases fitting TRBD1. The TCR sequence derives from a human donor in a cohort sampled during active COVID-19. The specimen was peripheral blood. CDR3 DNA sequence: TGTGCCAGTACGACCGGGACAGAGTATAACTATGGCTACACCTTC. Protein product: CASTTGTEYNYGYTF. The complete variable domain, with remaining parts taken from reference TRBV19 and TRBJ1-2, reads DGGITQSPKYLFRKEGQNVTLSCEQNLNHDAMYWYRQDPGQGLRLIYYSQIVNDFQKGDIAEGYSVSREKKESFPLTVTSAQKNPTAFYLCASTTGTEYNYGYTFGSGTRLTVV.